This TCR beta chain was recorded in a study of T-cell memory formation after mild COVID-19. TCRdb reprocessed the 5' RACE reads with MiXCR, giving one entry per CDR3 protein. Here the sample spans around 340,000 distinct CDR3 sequences, roughly an eighth being singletons. A few counts support this clonotype. The germline CDR1 and CDR2 sequences are DFQATT and SNEGSKA (reference sequence). This CDR3 spans 14 amino acids. Trimming removed 3 bases from V and 4 bases from J, with 13 bases in between. The clonotype was recovered from a man younger than 30 who had mild COVID-19 (a few samples of this study predate the infection). Cell type and time point are not known. This chain joins TRBV20-1 and TRBJ1-3; D is unclear. Input material: PBMCs or a T cell subset sorted from them (not recorded which). The CDR3 DNA reads TGCAGTGCTAGCCGTACGGGTTTGGGAAACACCATATATTTT. Protein product: CSASRTGLGNTIYF.